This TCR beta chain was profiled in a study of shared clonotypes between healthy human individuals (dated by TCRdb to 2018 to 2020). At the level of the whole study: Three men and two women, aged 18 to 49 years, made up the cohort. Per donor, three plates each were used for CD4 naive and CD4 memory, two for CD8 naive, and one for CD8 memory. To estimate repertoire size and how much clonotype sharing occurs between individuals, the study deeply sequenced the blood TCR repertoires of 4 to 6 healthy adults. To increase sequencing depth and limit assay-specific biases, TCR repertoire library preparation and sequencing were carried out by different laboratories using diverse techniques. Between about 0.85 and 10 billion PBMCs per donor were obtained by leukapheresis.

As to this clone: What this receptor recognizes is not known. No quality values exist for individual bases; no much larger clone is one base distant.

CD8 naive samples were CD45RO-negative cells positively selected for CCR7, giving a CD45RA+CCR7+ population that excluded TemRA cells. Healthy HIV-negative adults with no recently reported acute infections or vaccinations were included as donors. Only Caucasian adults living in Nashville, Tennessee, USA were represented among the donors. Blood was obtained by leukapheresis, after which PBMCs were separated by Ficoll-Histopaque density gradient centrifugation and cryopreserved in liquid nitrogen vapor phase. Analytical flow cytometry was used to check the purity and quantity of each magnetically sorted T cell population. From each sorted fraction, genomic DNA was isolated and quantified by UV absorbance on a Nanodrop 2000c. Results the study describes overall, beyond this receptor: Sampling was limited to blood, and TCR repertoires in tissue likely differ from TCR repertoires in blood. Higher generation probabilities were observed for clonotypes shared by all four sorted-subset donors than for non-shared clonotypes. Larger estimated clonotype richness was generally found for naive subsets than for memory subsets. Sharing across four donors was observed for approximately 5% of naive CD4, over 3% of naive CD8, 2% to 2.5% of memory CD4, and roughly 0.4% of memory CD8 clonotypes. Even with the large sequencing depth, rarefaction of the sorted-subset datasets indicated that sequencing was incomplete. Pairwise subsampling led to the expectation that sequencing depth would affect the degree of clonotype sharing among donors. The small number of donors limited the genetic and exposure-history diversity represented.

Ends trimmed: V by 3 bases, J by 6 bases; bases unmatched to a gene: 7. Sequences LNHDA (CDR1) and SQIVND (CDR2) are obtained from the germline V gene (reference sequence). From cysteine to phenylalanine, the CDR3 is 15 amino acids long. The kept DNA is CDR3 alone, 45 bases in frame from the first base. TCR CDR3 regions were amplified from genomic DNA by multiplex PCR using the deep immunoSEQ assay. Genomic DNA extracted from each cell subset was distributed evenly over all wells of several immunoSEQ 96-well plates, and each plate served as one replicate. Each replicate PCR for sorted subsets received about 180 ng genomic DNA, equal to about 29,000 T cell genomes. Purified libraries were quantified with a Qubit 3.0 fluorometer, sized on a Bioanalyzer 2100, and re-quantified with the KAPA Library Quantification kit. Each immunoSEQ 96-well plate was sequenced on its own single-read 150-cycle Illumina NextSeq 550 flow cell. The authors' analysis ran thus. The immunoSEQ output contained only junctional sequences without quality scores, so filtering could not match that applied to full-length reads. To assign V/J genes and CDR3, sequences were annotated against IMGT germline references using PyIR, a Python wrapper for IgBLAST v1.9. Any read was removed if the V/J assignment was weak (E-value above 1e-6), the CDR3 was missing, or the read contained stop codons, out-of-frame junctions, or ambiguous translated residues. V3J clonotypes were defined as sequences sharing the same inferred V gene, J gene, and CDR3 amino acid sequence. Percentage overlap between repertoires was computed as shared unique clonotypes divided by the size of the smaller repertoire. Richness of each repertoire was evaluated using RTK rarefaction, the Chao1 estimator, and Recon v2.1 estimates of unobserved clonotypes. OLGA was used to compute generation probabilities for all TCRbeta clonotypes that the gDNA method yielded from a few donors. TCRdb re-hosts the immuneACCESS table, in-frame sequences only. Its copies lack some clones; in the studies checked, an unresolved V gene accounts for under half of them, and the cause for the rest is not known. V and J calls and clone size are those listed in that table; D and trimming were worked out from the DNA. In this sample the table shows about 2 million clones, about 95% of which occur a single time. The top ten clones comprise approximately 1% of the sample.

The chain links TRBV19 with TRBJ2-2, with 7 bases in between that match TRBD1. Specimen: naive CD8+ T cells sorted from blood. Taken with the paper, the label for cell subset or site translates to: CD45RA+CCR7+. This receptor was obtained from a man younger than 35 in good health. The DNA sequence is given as TGTGCCAGTAGTATCGACAGGGAAGCGGCCGGGGAGCTGTTTTTT. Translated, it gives CASSIDREAAGELFF.